Given below is one T cell receptor beta chain in context. The CDR3 runs to 13 residues. V gave up 5 bases and J gave up 4 bases, with 12 bases separating them. The germline CDR1 and CDR2 sequences are SGHTA and FQGTGA. Each single cDNA molecule received a unique molecular identifier. TCRdb re-derived calls from the 5' RACE reads in MiXCR, one entry per CDR3 protein. The sample lists around 84,000 distinct CDR3 sequences; more than 9% were seen once. This sample is drawn from a study of early T cells in non-severe SARS-CoV-2 infection. The source is an adult who was a healthcare worker with PCR-confirmed SARS-CoV-2 infection or an uninfected control (not recorded which). V is TRBV7-3 and J is TRBJ2-7; D unclear. Sequencing was performed on whole blood, taken at baseline. The CDR3 nucleotides read TGTGCCAGCAGCAACTACCTGGGGTACGAGCAGTACTTC. It encodes CASSNYLGYEQYF.